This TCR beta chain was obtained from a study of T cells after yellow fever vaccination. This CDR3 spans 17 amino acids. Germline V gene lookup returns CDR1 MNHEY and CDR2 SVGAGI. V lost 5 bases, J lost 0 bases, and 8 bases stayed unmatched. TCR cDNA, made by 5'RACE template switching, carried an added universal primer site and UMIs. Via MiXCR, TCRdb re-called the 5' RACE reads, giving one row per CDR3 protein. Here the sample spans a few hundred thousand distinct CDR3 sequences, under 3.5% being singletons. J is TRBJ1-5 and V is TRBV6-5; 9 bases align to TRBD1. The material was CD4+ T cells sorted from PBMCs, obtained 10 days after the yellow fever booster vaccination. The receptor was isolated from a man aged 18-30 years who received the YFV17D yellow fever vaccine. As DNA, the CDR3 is TGTGCCAGCAGTCAAATGGGGACAGGGACTAGCAATCAGCCCCAGCATTTT. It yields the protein CASSQMGTGTSNQPQHF.